This passage covers 22 T cell receptor beta chains from one sample sequenced in a study of beta chain features in type 1 diabetes. Study conclusions and caveats: There was a moderate but significant shortening of TCRB CDR3s in all four CD4+ subsets of Type 1 diabetes patients.

Reverse transcription of all isolated RNA meant that expressed TCRB transcripts were sequenced. This table comes from immunoSEQ multiplex PCR, and its TCRdb copy is limited to in-frame clones, with some not included. Found here are roughly 730,000 clones, about an eighth of them singletons; the top ten hold roughly 0.022%. For these receptors, no antigen is known. What was sequenced was naive CD4+ T cells from blood. The receptors originated from a man aged 18 to 35 with type 1 diabetes.

The V and J genes are TRBV2 and TRBJ2-7; D may be TRBD1 (6 bases). Germline V lookup: CDR1 SNHLY, CDR2 FYNNEI. The length of the CDR3 is 13 residues. V lost 5 bases, J lost 4 bases, and 12 bases lay in between. The CDR3 DNA follows: TGTGCCAGCAGTCCCTGGACAGAATACGAGCAGTACTTC. The encoded protein is CASSPWTEYEQYF.

This clone has more than one count but fewer than ten. The chain carries TRBV10-3 and TRBJ2-2, with D perhaps matching TRBD1 or TRBD2 (5 bases each). Germline CDR1 is ENHRY and CDR2 is SYGVKD. The V and J ends lost 0 bases and 6 bases respectively, with 11 bases between them. The CDR3 consists of 15 residues. CDR3 sequence reads: CAISESQGVAGELFF. The CDR3 bases are TGTGCCATCAGTGAGTCGCAGGGAGTAGCCGGGGAGCTGTTTTTT.

The chain employs TRBV7-6 and TRBJ2-1; 7 bases fit TRBD1. The CDR3 sequence is 17 residues long. V gave up 5 bases and J gave up 3 bases; unmatched junction bases: 13. In germline, CDR1 is SGHVS, CDR2 FNYEAQ. The CDR3 sequence: CASSANSGTESYNEQFF. CDR3 DNA sequence: TGTGCCAGCAGCGCCAACTCCGGGACAGAGAGCTACAATGAGCAGTTCTTC.

V gene TRBV2 combines with J gene TRBJ2-5; 7 nucleotides agree with TRBD1. The CDR3 is made up of 13 amino acids. V shed 10 bases and J 3 bases; nucleotides not matched to a gene: 8. CDR1 SNHLY and CDR2 FYNNEI come from the germline V gene. CDR3 nucleotides: TGTGCCACCGGTATAGACAGGGAAGAGACCCAGTACTTC. It encodes CATGIDREETQYF.

This clone was seen a few times. The chain couples TRBV15 to TRBJ2-7; D unclear. The CDR3 loop spans 15 amino acids. V dropped 1 base and J dropped 4 bases, with 14 bases sitting between them. Germline V gene data show CDR1 as LNHNV and CDR2 as YYDKDF (reference sequence). The CDR3 nucleotides are TGTGCCACCAGCAGAGGCCTCACGGATCGTTACGAGCAGTACTTC. It translates to CATSRGLTDRYEQYF.

The V gene is TRBV6-5, the J gene TRBJ1-1, with D maybe TRBD1 (5 bases). Germline CDR1 is MNHEY and CDR2 is SVGAGI. Trimming removed 4 bases from V and 4 bases from J, with 16 bases in between. The CDR3 runs 15 residues. In DNA form, the CDR3 reads TGTGCCAGCAGTTTCGGGACGGGTTATGGCACTGAAGCTTTCTTT. This encodes CASSFGTGYGTEAFF.

This clone has a handful of counts. V and J are TRBV30 and TRBJ2-5; 10 bases are a match to TRBD1. From germline, CDR1 is GTSNPN and CDR2 SVGIG (reference sequence). This CDR3 is built from 13 residues. Trimming cost V 8 bases and J 2 bases; bases outside gene matches: 5. The CDR3 DNA reads as TGTGCCCAACTGGACAGGGGGCAAGAGACCCAGTACTTC. This sequence encodes CAQLDRGQETQYF.

The J gene is TRBJ1-4, the V gene TRBV10-3, with D perhaps TRBD1 (5 bases). CDR1 is ENHRY, CDR2 SYGVKD, per germline. This CDR3 is 13 amino acids long. V lost 0 bases and J lost 8, with 7 bases in between. CDR3 bases: TGTGCCATCAGTGAGTCTAGGGGCGAAAAACTGTTTTTT. It is translated as CAISESRGEKLFF.

This clone has only a few counts. This rearrangement joins TRBV5-1 to TRBJ2-5; D remains ambiguous. Trimming left V 0 bases short and J 7 bases short, with 4 bases between. CDR1 and CDR2 from the germline V gene are SGHRS and YFSETQ. This CDR3 has 11 amino acids. CDR3: CASSLEVTQYF. Here the CDR3 DNA reads TGCGCCAGCAGCTTGGAGGTGACCCAGTACTTC.

In its sample, this clone was seen a few times. Other DNA sequences in this specimen translate into the identical CDR3. This chain uses TRBV30 with TRBJ1-2; possible D gene TRBD1, 5 bases. Germline V gene data show CDR1 as GTSNPN and CDR2 as SVGIG (reference sequence). Trimming left V 0 bases short and J 2 bases short, with 7 bases between. The CDR3 covers 13 residues. The CDR3 DNA follows: TGTGCCTGGAGTGTCGGGGCCAACTATGGCTACACCTTC. Amino acid sequence: CAWSVGANYGYTF.

This clone was recorded a few times. This rearrangement joins TRBV5-6 to TRBJ1-4; no clear D gene. Trimming removed 0 bases from V and 6 bases from J, with 12 bases in between. CDR3 size: 15 residues. Germline values: CDR1 SGHDT, CDR2 YYEEEE. The CDR3 region has the DNA TGTGCCAGCAGCTTGGTGGGCAGGATGGATGAAAAACTGTTTTTT. This gives the protein CASSLVGRMDEKLFF.

This clone was seen a handful of times. V usage is TRBV6-6 and J usage is TRBJ2-5; tentatively, D is TRBD1 or TRBD2 (5 bases each). Germline V gives CDR1 MNHNY, CDR2 SVGAGI (reference sequence). The ends were cut back, 7 bases at V and 4 bases at J, with 16 bases in the middle. The CDR3 is 14 residues long. In nucleotides, the CDR3 is TGTGCCAGCACCCCAAGGGGAGAGGGAGAGACCCAGTACTTC. Protein product: CASTPRGEGETQYF.

This clone was found a few times. This chain links TRBV10-1 with TRBJ1-2, with D unclear. With 3 bases removed from V and 3 bases from J, the gap between germline ends came to 8 bases. Germline assignment: CDR1 WNHNN and CDR2 SYGVQD (reference sequence). The CDR3 is made up of 13 amino acids. CDR3 loop: CASSEYRDYGYTF. As DNA, the CDR3 is TGCGCCAGCAGTGAATACAGAGACTATGGCTACACCTTC.

In this sample, this clone turned up a few times. The chain is built from TRBV30 and TRBJ1-2, with unresolved D. Looked up from germline, CDR1 is GTSNPN and CDR2 is SVGIG (reference sequence). CDR3 length: 14 residues. Trimming removed 0 bases from V and 0 bases from J, with 8 bases in between. Here the CDR3 reads CAWSVGPANYGYTF. DNA for the CDR3: TGTGCCTGGAGTGTAGGACCGGCTAACTATGGCTACACCTTC.

This clone was detected only a few times. V usage is TRBV30 and J usage is TRBJ1-5; D unclear. Trimming stripped 1 base from V and 3 bases from J, with 7 bases between. The CDR3 loop spans 13 amino acids. Germline-derived CDR1 and CDR2 are GTSNPN and SVGIG (reference sequence). The DNA for the CDR3 is TGTGCCTGGAGTGCGGGGATCAATCAGCCCCAGCATTTT. The encoded protein is CAWSAGINQPQHF.

The chain couples TRBV5-6 to TRBJ1-4, with a weak D call TRBD1 (5 bases). The CDR3 length is 15 residues. Germline values: CDR1 SGHDT, CDR2 YYEEEE. Trimming shortened V by 4 bases and J by 7 bases, and 17 bases separated the two germline ends. The CDR3 nucleotides read TGTGCCAGCAGCCTGCAGGGCCTCGGGCGTGAAAAACTGTTTTTT. Its protein is CASSLQGLGREKLFF.

The chain recombines TRBV11-2 with TRBJ1-6; D unclear. Germline assignment: CDR1 SGHAT and CDR2 FQNNGV. Between the trimmed V and J ends, which lost 6 bases and 9 bases, there was a span of 18 bases. The CDR3 runs 15 residues. The CDR3 nucleotides read TGTGCCAGCAGGGATGAGTTGGTATCTGGTTCACCCCTCCACTTT. Protein sequence: CASRDELVSGSPLHF.

The rearrangement uses TRBV30 and TRBJ1-3; D is ambiguous. This CDR3 spans 13 amino acids. With 4 bases removed from V and 7 bases from J, the gap between germline ends came to 14 bases. The germline V gene encodes CDR1 GTSNPN and CDR2 SVGIG (reference sequence). The CDR3 is CAWTPLPGNTIYF. CDR3 nucleotides: TGTGCCTGGACCCCATTGCCGGGGAACACCATATATTTT.

The chain carries TRBV29-1 and TRBJ1-1; D is unclear. Trimming took off 6 bases at V and 1 base at J, with 15 bases between the two ends. The CDR3 is 14 amino acids. The V gene's germline CDR1 is SQVTM and CDR2 ANQGSEA. DNA of the CDR3: TGCAGCGTGTGGGCCCGGACGGCGAACACTGAAGCTTTCTTT. Encoded protein: CSVWARTANTEAFF. Combining the CDR3 with reference TRBV29-1 and TRBJ1-1 gives the whole variable domain SAVISQKPSRDICQRGTSLTIQCQVDSQVTMMFWYRQQPGQSLTLIATANQGSEATYESGFVIDKFPISRPNLTFSTLTVSNMSPEDSSIYLCSVWARTANTEAFFGQGTRLTVV.

Of note for this clone: The same CDR3 is also encoded by other DNA sequences in this sample. The chain couples TRBV5-1 to TRBJ1-4; the match to TRBD1 covers 8 bases. Looked up from germline, CDR1 is SGHRS and CDR2 is YFSETQ. This CDR3 contains 14 residues. The V segment lost 3 bases and the J segment 8 bases; nucleotides outside the gene matches: 6. Here the CDR3 reads CASSSGQGGEKLFF. In DNA form, the CDR3 reads TGCGCCAGCAGCTCCGGACAGGGTGGAGAAAAACTGTTTTTT.

This clone was observed a handful of times. The CDR3 spells CATSSPGTGGREQYF. The DNA for the CDR3 is TGTGCCACCAGCAGTCCCGGGACAGGGGGCCGGGAGCAGTACTTC. The chain carries TRBV15 and TRBJ2-7; TRBD1 matches at 12 bases. Germline V gene data show CDR1 as LNHNV and CDR2 as YYDKDF (reference sequence). This CDR3 comprises 15 residues. Unmatched junction bases numbered 7, after V lost 3 bases and J lost 7 bases.

This clone has more than one count but fewer than ten. The rearrangement uses TRBV7-2 and TRBJ2-6; TRBD1 might be the D (5 bases). The CDR3 has 15 residues. From germline, CDR1 is SGHTA and CDR2 FQGNSA. Trimming took off 6 bases at V and 2 bases at J, with 11 bases between the two ends. CDR3 in amino acids: CASRPQVAGANVLTF. In DNA form, the CDR3 reads TGTGCCAGCAGGCCACAGGTTGCTGGGGCCAACGTCCTGACTTTC.